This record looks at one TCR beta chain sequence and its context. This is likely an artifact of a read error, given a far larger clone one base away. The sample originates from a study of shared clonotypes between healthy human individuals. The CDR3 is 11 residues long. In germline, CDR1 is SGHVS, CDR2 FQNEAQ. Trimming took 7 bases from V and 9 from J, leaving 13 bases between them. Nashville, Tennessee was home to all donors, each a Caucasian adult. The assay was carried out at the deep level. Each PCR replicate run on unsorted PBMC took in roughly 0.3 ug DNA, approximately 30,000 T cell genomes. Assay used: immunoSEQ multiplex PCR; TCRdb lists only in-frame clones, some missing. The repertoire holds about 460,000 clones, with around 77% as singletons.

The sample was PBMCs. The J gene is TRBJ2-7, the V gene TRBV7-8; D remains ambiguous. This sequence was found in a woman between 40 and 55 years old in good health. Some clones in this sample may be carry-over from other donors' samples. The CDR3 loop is CASTLTDGQYF. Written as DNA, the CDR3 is TGTGCCAGCACCCTCACCGACGGGCAGTACTTC.